The clone carrying this TCR beta chain was observed at least ten times. Antigen: not known. The V end was cut by 2 bases, the J end by 5 bases, with 18 bases between. Germline V gene data show CDR1 as MNHEY and CDR2 as SVGAGI. This CDR3 contains 16 residues. MiXCR was run by TCRdb on the RT-PCR reads, yielding one entry per CDR3 protein. Of 550,000 to 650,000 distinct CDR3 sequences in the sample, about 11% were seen once. The data originate from a study of response to subunit inactivated influenza vaccine. Notes on the study in general: It was suggested by the authors that few new T cells are recruited by each seasonal influenza vaccination.

The sequencing used PBMCs from blood, collected on the day of vaccination. The sequence was collected from a man aged 45-65 years who received an inactivated influenza vaccine. This chain uses TRBV6-5 with TRBJ2-5; D possibly matches TRBD1 or TRBD2 (6 bases each). The CDR3 here is CASSYGTSKGGETQYF. DNA of the CDR3: TGTGCCAGCAGTTACGGAACTAGCAAAGGGGGGGAGACCCAGTACTTC.